The following is a TCR beta chain sequence with its context. This CDR3 spans 13 amino acids. The V gene end was trimmed by 8 bases and the J gene end by 5 bases; junction bases not matched to a gene: 8. The germline CDR1 and CDR2 sequences are SNHLY and FYNNEI. The entry originates in a study of blood T cell repertoires in COVID-19. Generated by immunoSEQ multiplex PCR, the TCRdb table keeps only in-frame clones and is missing some. The sample carries about 310,000 clones, about 91% recorded once. Material for sequencing was PBMCs or T cells enriched from blood (not recorded which). The clonotype comes from a woman between 40 and 50 years old who had recovered from COVID-19. This sequence joins TRBV2 and TRBJ2-5; the match to TRBD1 covers 7 bases. CDR3 region: CASVTGVGETQYF. CDR3 DNA: TGTGCCAGCGTTACAGGGGTGGGGGAGACCCAGTACTTC.